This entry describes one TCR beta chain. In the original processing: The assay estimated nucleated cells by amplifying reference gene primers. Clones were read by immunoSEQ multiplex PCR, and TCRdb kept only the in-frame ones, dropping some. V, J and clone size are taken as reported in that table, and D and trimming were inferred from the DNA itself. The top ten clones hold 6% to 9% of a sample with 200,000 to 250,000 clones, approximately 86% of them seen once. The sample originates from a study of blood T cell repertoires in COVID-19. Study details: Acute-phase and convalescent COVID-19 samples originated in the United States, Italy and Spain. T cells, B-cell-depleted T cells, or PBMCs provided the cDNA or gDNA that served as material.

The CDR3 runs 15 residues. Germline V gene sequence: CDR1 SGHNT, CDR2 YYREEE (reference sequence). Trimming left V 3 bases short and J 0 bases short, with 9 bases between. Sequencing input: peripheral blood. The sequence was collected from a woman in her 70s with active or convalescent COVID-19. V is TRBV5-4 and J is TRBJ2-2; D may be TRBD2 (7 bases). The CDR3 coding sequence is TGTGCCAGCAGCTCCGGGGGGCCGAACACCGGGGAGCTGTTTTTT. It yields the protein CASSSGGPNTGELFF.